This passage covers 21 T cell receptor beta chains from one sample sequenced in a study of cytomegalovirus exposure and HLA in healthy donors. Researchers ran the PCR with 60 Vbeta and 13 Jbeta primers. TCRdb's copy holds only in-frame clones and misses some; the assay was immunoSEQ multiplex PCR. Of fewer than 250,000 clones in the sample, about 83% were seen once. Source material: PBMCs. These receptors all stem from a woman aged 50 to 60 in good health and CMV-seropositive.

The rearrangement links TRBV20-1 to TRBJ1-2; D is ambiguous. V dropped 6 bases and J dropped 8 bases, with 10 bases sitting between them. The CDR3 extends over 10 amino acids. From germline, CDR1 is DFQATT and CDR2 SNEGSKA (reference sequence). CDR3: CSAYDWGYTF. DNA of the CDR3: TGCAGTGCCTACGACTGGGGCTACACCTTC.

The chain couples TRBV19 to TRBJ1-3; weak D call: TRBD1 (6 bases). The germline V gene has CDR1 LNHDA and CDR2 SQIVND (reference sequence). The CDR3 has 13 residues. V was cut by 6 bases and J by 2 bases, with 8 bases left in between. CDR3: CASSPGAGNTIYF. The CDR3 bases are TGTGCCAGTAGCCCAGGGGCTGGAAACACCATATATTTT.

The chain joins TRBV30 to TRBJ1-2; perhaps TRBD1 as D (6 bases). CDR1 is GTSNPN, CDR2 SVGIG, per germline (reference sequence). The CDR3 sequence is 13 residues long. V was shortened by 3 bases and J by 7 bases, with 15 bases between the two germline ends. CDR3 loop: CAWRPKGEGGYTF. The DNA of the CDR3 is TGTGCCTGGAGGCCGAAGGGGGAGGGTGGCTACACCTTC.

CDR3 protein: CASSQVKQHISGYTF. The CDR3 DNA follows: TGCGCCAGCAGCCAAGTCAAACAGCATATATCTGGCTACACCTTC. The V call is TRBV4-1, the J call TRBJ1-2; unclear D gene. Germline CDR1 and CDR2: MGHRA and YSYEKL. This CDR3 has 15 residues. V shed 1 base and J shed 7 bases, with 16 bases lying between them.

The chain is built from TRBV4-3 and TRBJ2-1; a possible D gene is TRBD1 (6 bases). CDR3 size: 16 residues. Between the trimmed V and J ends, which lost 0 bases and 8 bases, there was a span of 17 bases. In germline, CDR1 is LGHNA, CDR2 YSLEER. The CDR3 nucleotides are TGCGCCAGCAGCCAAGATGGGGGCGAACTACAACATGAGCAGTTCTTC. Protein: CASSQDGGELQHEQFF.

DNA for the CDR3: TGCGCCAGCAGCTTGGGGGCAGGGGGGTCACCCCTCCACTTT. It encodes CASSLGAGGSPLHF. The chain joins TRBV5-1 to TRBJ1-6, with 7 bases lining up with TRBD1. Germline values: CDR1 SGHRS, CDR2 YFSETQ. The CDR3 totals 14 residues. V dropped 0 bases and J dropped 10; count of bases not matched to a gene: 4. The full variable domain, completed using reference TRBV5-1 and TRBJ1-6, is KAGVTQTPRYLIKTRGQQVTLSCSPISGHRSVSWYQQTPGQGLQFLFEYFSETQRNKGNFPGRFSGRQFSNSRSEMNVSTLELGDSALYLCASSLGAGGSPLHFGNGTRLTVT.

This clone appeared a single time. For the CDR3, the DNA is TGCAGCGTGGACAGGGGCGGCACTGAAGCTTTCTTT. Translation: CSVDRGGTEAFF. V and J are TRBV29-1 and TRBJ1-1; 9 nucleotides line up with TRBD1. CDR3 length: 12 residues. V lost 6 bases to trimming and J lost 4 bases; unmatched junction nucleotides: 3. The germline V gene encodes CDR1 SQVTM and CDR2 ANQGSEA. The whole variable domain, filled in from reference TRBV29-1 and TRBJ1-1, reads SAVISQKPSRDICQRGTSLTIQCQVDSQVTMMFWYRQQPGQSLTLIATANQGSEATYESGFVIDKFPISRPNLTFSTLTVSNMSPEDSSIYLCSVDRGGTEAFFGQGTRLTVV.

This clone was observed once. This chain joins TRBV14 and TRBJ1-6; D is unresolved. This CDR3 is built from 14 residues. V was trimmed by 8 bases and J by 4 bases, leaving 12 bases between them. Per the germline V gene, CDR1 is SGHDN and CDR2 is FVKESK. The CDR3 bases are TGTGCCAGCTCCACCGGGAGGTATAATTCACCCCTCCACTTT. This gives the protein CASSTGRYNSPLHF.

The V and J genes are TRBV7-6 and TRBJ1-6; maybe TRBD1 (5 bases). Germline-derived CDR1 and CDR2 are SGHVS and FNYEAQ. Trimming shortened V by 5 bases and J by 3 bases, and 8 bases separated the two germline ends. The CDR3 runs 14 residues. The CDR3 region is CASSPDSYNSPLHF. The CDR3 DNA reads TGTGCCAGCAGCCCCGACAGCTATAATTCACCCCTCCACTTT.

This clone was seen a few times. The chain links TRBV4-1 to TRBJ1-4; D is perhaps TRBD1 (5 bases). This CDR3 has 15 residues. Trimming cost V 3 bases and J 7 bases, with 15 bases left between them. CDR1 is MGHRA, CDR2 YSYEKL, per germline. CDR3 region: CASSQVQGGIEKLFF. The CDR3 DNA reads TGCGCCAGCAGCCAGGTCCAGGGAGGGATTGAAAAACTGTTTTTT.

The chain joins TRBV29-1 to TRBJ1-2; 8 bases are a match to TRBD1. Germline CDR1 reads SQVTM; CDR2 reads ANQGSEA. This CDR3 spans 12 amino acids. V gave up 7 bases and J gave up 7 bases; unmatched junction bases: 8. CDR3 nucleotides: TGCAGCGCCGGACAGGGAAGGTCTGGCTACACCTTC. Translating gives CSAGQGRSGYTF. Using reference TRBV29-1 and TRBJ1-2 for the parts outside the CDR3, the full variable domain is SAVISQKPSRDICQRGTSLTIQCQVDSQVTMMFWYRQQPGQSLTLIATANQGSEATYESGFVIDKFPISRPNLTFSTLTVSNMSPEDSSIYLCSAGQGRSGYTFGSGTRLTVV.

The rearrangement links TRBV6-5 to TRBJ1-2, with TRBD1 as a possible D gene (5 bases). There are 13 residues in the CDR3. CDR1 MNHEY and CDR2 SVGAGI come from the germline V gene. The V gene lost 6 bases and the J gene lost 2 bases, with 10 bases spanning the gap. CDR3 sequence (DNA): TGTGCCAGCAGACCCGGGGGGAACTATGGCTACACCTTC. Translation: CASRPGGNYGYTF.

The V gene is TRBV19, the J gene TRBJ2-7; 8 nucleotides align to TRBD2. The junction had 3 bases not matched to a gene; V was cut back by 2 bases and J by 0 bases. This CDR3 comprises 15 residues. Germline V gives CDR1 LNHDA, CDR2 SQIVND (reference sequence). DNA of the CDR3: TGTGCCAGTAGTATAACCGGGACTAGCTCCTACGAGCAGTACTTC. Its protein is CASSITGTSSYEQYF.

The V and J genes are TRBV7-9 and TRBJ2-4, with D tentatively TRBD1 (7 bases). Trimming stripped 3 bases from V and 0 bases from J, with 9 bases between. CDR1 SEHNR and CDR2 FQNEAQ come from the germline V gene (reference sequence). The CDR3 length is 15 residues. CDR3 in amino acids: CASSFQGGAKNIQYF. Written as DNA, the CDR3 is TGTGCCAGCAGCTTCCAGGGGGGAGCCAAAAACATTCAGTACTTC.

The CDR3 DNA reads TGTGCCAGCTCACCACCGGCGGGACCCCAGTCAGATACGCAGTATTTT. Translated: CASSPPAGPQSDTQYF. The chain is built from TRBV18 and TRBJ2-3, with D tentatively TRBD2 (6 bases). Trimming cost V 0 bases and J 4 bases, with 14 bases left between them. Germline CDR1 and CDR2: KGHSH and LQKENI. The CDR3 runs 16 residues. The full variable domain, with the rest looked up from reference TRBV18 and TRBJ2-3, is NAGVMQNPRHLVRRRGQEARLRCSPMKGHSHVYWYRQLPEEGLKFMVYLQKENIIDESGMPKERFSAEFPKEGPSILRIQQVVRGDSAAYFCASSPPAGPQSDTQYFGPGTRLTVL.

In nucleotides, the CDR3 is TGCGCCAGCAGCCAAGAACGGCTAGCGGGGGGGGATGAGCAGTTCTTC. Translated, it gives CASSQERLAGGDEQFF. The chain recombines TRBV4-3 with TRBJ2-1; 12 bases line up with TRBD2. The CDR3 sequence is 16 residues long. V gave up 0 bases and J gave up 8 bases; unmatched junction bases: 5. From germline, CDR1 is LGHNA and CDR2 YSLEER.

CDR3 residues: CASSLAGAGTQYF. DNA of the CDR3: TGTGCCAGCAGCTTAGCGGGGGCGGGGACCCAGTACTTC. The chain combines TRBV7-7 with TRBJ2-5; D possibly corresponds to TRBD1 (6 bases). The CDR3 loop spans 13 amino acids. The germline V and J ends were trimmed by 0 bases and 7 bases, with 9 bases remaining between them. Per the germline V gene, CDR1 is SSHAT and CDR2 is FNYEAQ (reference sequence).

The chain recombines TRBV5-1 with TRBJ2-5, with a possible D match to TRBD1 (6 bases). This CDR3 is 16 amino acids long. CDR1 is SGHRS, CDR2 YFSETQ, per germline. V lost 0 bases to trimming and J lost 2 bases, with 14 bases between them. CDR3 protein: CASSLGNQGRQETQYF. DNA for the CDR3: TGCGCCAGCAGCTTGGGGAATCAGGGGCGACAAGAGACCCAGTACTTC.

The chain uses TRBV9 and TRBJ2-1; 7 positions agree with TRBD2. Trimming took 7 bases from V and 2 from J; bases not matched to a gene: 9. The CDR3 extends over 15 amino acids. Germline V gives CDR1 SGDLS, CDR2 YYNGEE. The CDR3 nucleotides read TGTGCCAGCGGGGGAGGGATGTGGCCCTACAATGAGCAGTTCTTC. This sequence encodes CASGGGMWPYNEQFF.

CDR3 coding DNA: TGTGCCAGCAGTTTGGCAAACAGGTTGTATTCACCCCTCCACTTT. Translated, it gives CASSLANRLYSPLHF. This chain joins TRBV28 and TRBJ1-6; tentatively, D is TRBD1 (5 bases). The CDR3 is made up of 15 amino acids. V gave up 3 bases and J gave up 8 bases, with 14 bases separating them. Germline V lookup: CDR1 MDHEN, CDR2 SYDVKM.

Written as DNA, the CDR3 is TGCGCCAGCAGCCCGGACAGGTCAAGATTTTATGGCTACACCTTC. It yields the protein CASSPDRSRFYGYTF. The genes are TRBV5-1 and TRBJ1-2; 7 bases agree with TRBD1. This CDR3 region has 15 residues. With V trimmed by 4 bases and J by 5 bases, 11 bases remained unmatched. The germline V gene has CDR1 SGHRS and CDR2 YFSETQ.